These 13 T cell receptor beta chains originate from one sample sequenced in a study of T cells and copy number aberrations in small-cell lung cancer. Here immunoSEQ multiplex PCR was the method, and the copy in TCRdb shows in-frame clones only, minus some. The sample consists of fewer than 150 clones, 90% to 95% of them appearing once. Sequenced: tumor tissue. These receptors all stem from a middle-aged man with small cell lung cancer.

V is TRBV20-1 and J is TRBJ1-2; D not certain. CDR1 is DFQATT, CDR2 SNEGSKA, per germline (reference sequence). V lost 6 bases, J lost 5 bases, and 10 bases lay in between. This CDR3 is built from 11 residues. CDR3 sequence (DNA): TGCAGTGCCCTGTGGACGTATGGCTACACCTTC. Translating gives CSALWTYGYTF.

The chain recombines TRBV25-1 with TRBJ2-6; perhaps TRBD1 as D (5 bases). V lost 5 bases to trimming and J lost 5 bases, with 22 bases between them. In germline, CDR1 is MGHDK, CDR2 SYGVNS. The CDR3 is 18 amino acids. The CDR3 reads CASSRSATGQSRANVLTF. The CDR3 DNA sequence: TGTGCCAGCAGTAGGAGTGCAACTGGACAAAGTCGGGCCAACGTCCTGACTTTC. Using reference TRBV25-1 and TRBJ2-6 for the parts outside the CDR3, the full variable domain is EADIYQTPRYLVIGTGKKITLECSQTMGHDKMYWYQQDPGMELHLIHYSYGVNSTEKGDLSSESTVSRIRTEHFPLTLESARPSHTSQYLCASSRSATGQSRANVLTFGAGSRLTVL.

V usage is TRBV4-2 and J usage is TRBJ1-1; possibly TRBD1 for D (6 bases). This CDR3 is 18 amino acids long. Germline lookup yields CDR1 LGHNA and CDR2 YNFKEQ. The germline V and J ends were trimmed by 4 bases and 1 base, with 22 bases remaining between them. CDR3: CASSPGSVTGRGNTEAFF. The CDR3 DNA reads as TGTGCCAGCAGCCCCGGGAGCGTTACAGGGAGGGGGAACACTGAAGCTTTCTTT.

This clone occurred a few times. This sequence joins TRBV4-1 and TRBJ1-4; a weak D match, TRBD1 (6 bases). The CDR3 covers 15 residues. Germline V gene data show CDR1 as MGHRA and CDR2 as YSYEKL. Between the trimmed V and J ends, which lost 8 bases and 6 bases, there was a span of 19 bases. The CDR3 bases are TGCGCCAGCGCGAGCCCAGGACAGCTGTATGAAAAACTGTTTTTT. It codes for CASASPGQLYEKLFF.

This clone was counted once. The chain employs TRBV15 and TRBJ2-7; possibly TRBD1 or TRBD2 for D (5 bases each). CDR3 length equals 13 residues. V lost 3 bases, J lost 0 bases, and 6 bases lay in between. Looked up from germline, CDR1 is LNHNV and CDR2 is YYDKDF (reference sequence). The CDR3 DNA follows: TGTGCCACCAGCAGCGGGACCTCCTACGAGCAGTACTTC. Encoded protein: CATSSGTSYEQYF.

The V gene is TRBV30, the J gene TRBJ2-7, with a weak D call TRBD1 (5 bases). The V gene lost 5 bases and the J gene lost 3 bases, with 14 bases spanning the gap. The germline gives CDR1 GTSNPN, CDR2 SVGIG (reference sequence). The CDR3 has 13 residues. CDR3 sequence (DNA): TGTGCCTGGCAATTCAGGGATAGCTACGAGCAGTACTTC. Its protein is CAWQFRDSYEQYF.

This chain connects TRBV14 to TRBJ2-7; D not certain. The length of the CDR3 is 15 residues. Germline CDR1 and CDR2: SGHDN and FVKESK. V was shortened by 4 bases and J by 7 bases, with 20 bases between the two germline ends. CDR3 coding DNA: TGTGCCAGCAGCCCAGAAAACGGGCCCGTAGGGGAGCAGTACTTC. This translates into CASSPENGPVGEQYF.

V usage is TRBV19 and J usage is TRBJ2-2; 14 bases agree with TRBD2. The CDR3 is made up of 15 amino acids. CDR1 is LNHDA and CDR2 is SQIVND in the germline V gene (reference sequence). Germline trimming cut 3 bases from V and 10 bases from J; bases unmatched to any gene: 4. This CDR3 reads CASSMGLAGAAELFF. The CDR3 DNA sequence: TGTGCCAGTAGTATGGGACTAGCGGGAGCCGCGGAGCTGTTTTTT.

The chain uses TRBV7-2 and TRBJ2-7; 7 bases are a match to TRBD2. This CDR3 contains 16 residues. V was clipped by 2 bases and J by 0 bases; unmatched bases: 7. The germline CDR1 and CDR2 sequences are SGHTA and FQGNSA. The DNA of the CDR3 is TGTGCCAGCAGCTTATGGGTAGGCGGGGGCTCCTACGAGCAGTACTTC. This gives the protein CASSLWVGGGSYEQYF.

This chain uses TRBV9 with TRBJ1-3; D remains unclear. Trimming pared 2 bases from V and 4 bases from J, leaving 13 bases between. The CDR3 covers 15 residues. The germline gives CDR1 SGDLS, CDR2 YYNGEE. The CDR3 spells CASSVGNVGGNTIYF. CDR3 DNA: TGTGCCAGCAGCGTCGGTAATGTGGGCGGAAACACCATATATTTT.

This chain uses TRBV28 with TRBJ2-7; 10 bases match TRBD2. The ends lost 7 bases at V and 4 bases at J; junction bases unmatched: 7. The CDR3 is 14 residues long. Germline V CDR1 and CDR2: MDHEN, SYDVKM. CDR3 bases: TGTGCCAGCAATCCTAGCGGGAGTCGTTACGAGCAGTACTTC. Protein product: CASNPSGSRYEQYF.

This chain connects TRBV15 to TRBJ2-5; D not resolved. The V and J ends lost 2 bases and 5 bases respectively, with 9 bases between them. Germline assignment: CDR1 LNHNV and CDR2 YYDKDF (reference sequence). CDR3 length: 13 residues. As DNA, the CDR3 is TGTGCCACCAGCAGAATAGCAGGCGAGACCCAGTACTTC. It translates to CATSRIAGETQYF.

The gene calls are TRBV5-5 and TRBJ2-7, with D maybe TRBD1 (7 bases). The V end was cut by 4 bases, the J end by 4 bases, with 15 bases between. In germline, CDR1 is SGHKS, CDR2 YYEKEE (reference sequence). This CDR3 is built from 14 residues. The CDR3 loop is CASSHQTGTYEQYF. CDR3 bases: TGTGCCAGCAGCCACCAGACAGGGACTTACGAGCAGTACTTC.